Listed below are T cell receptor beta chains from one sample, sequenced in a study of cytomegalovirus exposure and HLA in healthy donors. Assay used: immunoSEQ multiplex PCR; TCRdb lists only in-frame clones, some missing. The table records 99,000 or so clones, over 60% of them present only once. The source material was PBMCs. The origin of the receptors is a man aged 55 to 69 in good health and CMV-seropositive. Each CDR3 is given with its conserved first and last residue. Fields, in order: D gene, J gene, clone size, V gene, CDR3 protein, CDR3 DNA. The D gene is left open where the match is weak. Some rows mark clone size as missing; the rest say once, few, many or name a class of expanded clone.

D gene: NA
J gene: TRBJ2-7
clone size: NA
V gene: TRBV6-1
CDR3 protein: CASSIRDFPYEQYF
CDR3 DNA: TGTGCCAGCAGCATCCGGGACTTCCCCTACGAGCAGTACTTC

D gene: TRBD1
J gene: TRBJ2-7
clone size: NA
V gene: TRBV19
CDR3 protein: CASSIEGGFYEQYF
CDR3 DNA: TGTGCCAGTAGTATAGAAGGGGGCTTCTACGAGCAGTACTTC

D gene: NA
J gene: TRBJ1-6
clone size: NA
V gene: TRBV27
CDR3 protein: CASASAPNYYNSPLHF
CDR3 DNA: TGTGCCAGCGCATCGGCACCGAACTATTATAATTCACCCCTCCACTTT

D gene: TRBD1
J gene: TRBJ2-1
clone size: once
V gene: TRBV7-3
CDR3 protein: CASRLTGIDEQFF
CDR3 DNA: TGTGCCAGCAGGTTGACAGGGATAGATGAGCAGTTCTTC

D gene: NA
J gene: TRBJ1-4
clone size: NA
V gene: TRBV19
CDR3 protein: CASSIAQGANEKLFF
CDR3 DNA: TGTGCCAGTAGTATAGCCCAGGGTGCTAATGAAAAACTGTTTTTT

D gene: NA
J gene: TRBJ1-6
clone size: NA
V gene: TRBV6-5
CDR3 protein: CASGREGSPLHF
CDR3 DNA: TGTGCCAGCGGGAGGGAAGGATCACCCCTCCACTTT

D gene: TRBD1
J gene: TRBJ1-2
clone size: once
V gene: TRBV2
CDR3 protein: CASSSGTGENTF
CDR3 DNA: TGTGCCAGCAGTTCCGGGACAGGGGAGAACACCTTC

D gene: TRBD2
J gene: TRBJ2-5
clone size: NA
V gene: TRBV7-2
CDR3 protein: CASSQQLAGTETQYF
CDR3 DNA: TGTGCCAGCAGCCAACAACTAGCGGGGACAGAGACCCAGTACTTC

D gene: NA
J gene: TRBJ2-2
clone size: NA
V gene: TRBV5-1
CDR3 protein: CASSQDGGSTGELFF
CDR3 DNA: TGCGCCAGCAGTCAGGACGGGGGTTCCACCGGGGAGCTGTTTTTT

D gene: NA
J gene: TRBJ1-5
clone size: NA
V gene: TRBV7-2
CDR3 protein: CASSAQGTSNQPQHF
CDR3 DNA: TGTGCCAGCAGCGCTCAGGGTACTAGCAATCAGCCCCAGCATTTT

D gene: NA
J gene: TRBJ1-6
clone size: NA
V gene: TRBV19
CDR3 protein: CASRSAAGNSPLHF
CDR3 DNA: TGTGCCAGTAGATCAGCAGCGGGCAATTCACCCCTCCACTTT

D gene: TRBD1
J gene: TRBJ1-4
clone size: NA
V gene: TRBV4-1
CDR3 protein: CASSQDSGQGGGEKLFF
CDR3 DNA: TGCGCCAGCAGCCAAGATTCGGGACAGGGAGGAGGAGAAAAACTGTTTTTT

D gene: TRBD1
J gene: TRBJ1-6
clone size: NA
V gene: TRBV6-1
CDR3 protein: CASSGTGGRNSPLHF
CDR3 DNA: TGTGCCAGCAGTGGGACAGGGGGCCGGAATTCACCCCTCCACTTT

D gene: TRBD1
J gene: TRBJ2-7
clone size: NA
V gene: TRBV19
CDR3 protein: CASSTPGQGAQEQYF
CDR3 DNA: TGTGCCAGTAGTACCCCGGGACAGGGGGCGCAGGAGCAGTACTTC

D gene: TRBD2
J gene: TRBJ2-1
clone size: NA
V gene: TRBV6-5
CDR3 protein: CASGLAGGLGNEQFF
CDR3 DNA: TGTGCCAGCGGACTAGCGGGGGGACTGGGGAATGAGCAGTTCTTC

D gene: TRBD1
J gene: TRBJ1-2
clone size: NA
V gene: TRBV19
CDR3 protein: CASSDATGVRHYGYTF
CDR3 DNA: TGTGCCAGTAGTGACGCGACAGGGGTGAGGCACTATGGCTACACCTTC

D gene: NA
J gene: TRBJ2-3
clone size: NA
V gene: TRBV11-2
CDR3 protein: CASSLGTSTDTQYF
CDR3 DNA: TGTGCCAGCAGCTTAGGGACTAGCACAGATACGCAGTATTTT

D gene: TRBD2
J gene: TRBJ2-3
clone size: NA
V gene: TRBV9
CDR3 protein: CASSVGVAGLTTSTDTQYF
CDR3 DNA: TGTGCCAGCAGCGTAGGGGTCGCGGGACTAACAACTAGCACAGATACGCAGTATTTT

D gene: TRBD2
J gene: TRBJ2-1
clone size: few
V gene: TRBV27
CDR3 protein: CASSTLAGGQRNEQFF
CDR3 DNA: TGTGCCAGCAGTACATTGGCGGGGGGCCAGAGGAATGAGCAGTTCTTC

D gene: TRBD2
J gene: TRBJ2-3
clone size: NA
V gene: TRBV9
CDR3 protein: CASSVGTSGDTQYF
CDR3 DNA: TGTGCCAGCAGCGTAGGGACTAGCGGTGATACGCAGTATTTT

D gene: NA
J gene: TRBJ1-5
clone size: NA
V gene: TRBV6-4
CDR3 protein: CASSDSPGQPQHF
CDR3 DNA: TGTGCCAGCAGTGACTCCCCGGGACAGCCCCAGCATTTT

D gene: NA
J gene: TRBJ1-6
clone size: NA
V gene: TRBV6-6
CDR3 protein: CASSYERVSPLHF
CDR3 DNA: TGTGCCAGCAGTTACGAGAGGGTTTCACCCCTCCACTTT

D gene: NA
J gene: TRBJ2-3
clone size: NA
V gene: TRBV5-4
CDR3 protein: CASSSNTVITDTQYF
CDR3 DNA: TGTGCCAGCAGCTCGAATACTGTAATCACAGATACGCAGTATTTT

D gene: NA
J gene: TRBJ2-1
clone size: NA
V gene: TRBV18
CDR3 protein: CASSQQGDSYNEQFF
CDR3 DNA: TGTGCCAGCTCACAACAGGGAGACTCCTACAATGAGCAGTTCTTC

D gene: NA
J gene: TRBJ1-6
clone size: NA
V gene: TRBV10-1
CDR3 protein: CASSDRGNSPLHF
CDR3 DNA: TGCGCCAGCAGTGACAGGGGTAATTCACCCCTCCACTTT

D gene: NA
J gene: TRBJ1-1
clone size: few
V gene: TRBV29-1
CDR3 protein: CSVGGTPNTEAFF
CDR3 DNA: TGCAGCGTTGGGGGGACACCTAACACTGAAGCTTTCTTT

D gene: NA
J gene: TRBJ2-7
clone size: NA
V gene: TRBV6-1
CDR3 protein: CASMKGWHEQYF
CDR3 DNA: TGTGCCAGCATGAAGGGGTGGCACGAGCAGTACTTC

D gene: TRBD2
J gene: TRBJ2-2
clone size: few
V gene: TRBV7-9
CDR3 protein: CASSYRQAGDGGELFF
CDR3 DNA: TGTGCCAGCAGCTACCGGCAAGCGGGGGATGGGGGGGAGCTGTTTTTT

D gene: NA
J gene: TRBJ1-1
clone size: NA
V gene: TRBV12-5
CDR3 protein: CASGLVRGGAFF
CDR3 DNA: TGTGCTAGTGGTTTGGTCAGGGGTGGGGCTTTCTTT

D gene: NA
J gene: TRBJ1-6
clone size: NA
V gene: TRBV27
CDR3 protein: CASSLTQGPLHF
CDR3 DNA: TGTGCCAGCAGTTTAACCCAGGGGCCCCTCCACTTT

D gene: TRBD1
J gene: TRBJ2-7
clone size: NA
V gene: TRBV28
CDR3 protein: CAISPGQSYEQYF
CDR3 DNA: TGTGCCATCTCCCCGGGACAGTCCTACGAGCAGTACTTC

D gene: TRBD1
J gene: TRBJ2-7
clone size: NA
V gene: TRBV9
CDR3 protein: CASSVAPTGGYEQYF
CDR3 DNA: TGTGCCAGCAGCGTAGCGCCGACAGGGGGCTACGAGCAGTACTTC

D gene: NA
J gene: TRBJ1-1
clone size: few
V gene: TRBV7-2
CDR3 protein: CASSLQTGSTEAFF
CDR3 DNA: TGTGCCAGCAGCCTACAAACAGGGAGCACTGAAGCTTTCTTT

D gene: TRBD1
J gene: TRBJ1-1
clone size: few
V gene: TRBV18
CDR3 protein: CASSTEGASTEAFF
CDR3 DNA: TGTGCCAGCTCAACGGAGGGGGCGAGTACTGAAGCTTTCTTT

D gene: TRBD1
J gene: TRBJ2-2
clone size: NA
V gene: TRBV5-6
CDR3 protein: CASSLGGTGGYTGELFF
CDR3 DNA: TGTGCCAGCAGCTTGGGCGGTACAGGGGGCTACACCGGGGAGCTGTTTTTT

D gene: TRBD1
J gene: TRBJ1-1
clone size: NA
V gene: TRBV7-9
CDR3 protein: CASSSPGQGKAFF
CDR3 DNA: TGTGCCAGCAGCTCGCCGGGACAGGGTAAAGCTTTCTTT

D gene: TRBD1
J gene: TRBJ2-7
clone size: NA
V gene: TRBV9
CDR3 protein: CASSAGTGGSTYEQYF
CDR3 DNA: TGTGCCAGCAGCGCCGGAACAGGGGGCTCAACCTACGAGCAGTACTTC

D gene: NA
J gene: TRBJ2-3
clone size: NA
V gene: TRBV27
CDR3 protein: CAASRGGWGPDTQYF
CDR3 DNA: TGTGCCGCATCGAGGGGGGGCTGGGGGCCAGATACGCAGTATTTT

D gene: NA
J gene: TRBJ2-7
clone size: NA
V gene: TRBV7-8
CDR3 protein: CASSLVAYSYEQYF
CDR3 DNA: TGTGCCAGCAGCTTAGTAGCGTACAGCTACGAGCAGTACTTC

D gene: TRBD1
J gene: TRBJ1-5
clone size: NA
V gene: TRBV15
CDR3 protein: CATSRDPGQVNQPQHF
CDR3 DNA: TGTGCCACCAGCAGAGATCCGGGACAGGTCAATCAGCCCCAGCATTTT

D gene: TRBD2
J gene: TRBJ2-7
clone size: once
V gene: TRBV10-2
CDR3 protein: CASSESQGTGGRGEQYF
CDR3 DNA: TGCGCCAGCAGTGAGTCGCAAGGGACGGGGGGGAGGGGCGAGCAGTACTTC

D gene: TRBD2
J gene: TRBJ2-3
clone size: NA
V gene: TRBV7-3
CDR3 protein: CASSSSGGDTDTQYF
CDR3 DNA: TGTGCCAGCAGCTCTAGCGGGGGGGACACAGATACGCAGTATTTT

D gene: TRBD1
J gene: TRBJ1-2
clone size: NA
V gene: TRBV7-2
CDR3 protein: CASSSADRVYYGYTF
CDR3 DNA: TGTGCCAGCAGCTCCGCCGACAGGGTATACTATGGCTACACCTTC

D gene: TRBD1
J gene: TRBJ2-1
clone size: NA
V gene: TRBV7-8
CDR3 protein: CASSLGQGDRNEQFF
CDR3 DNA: TGTGCCAGCAGCCTGGGACAGGGGGATCGGAATGAGCAGTTCTTC

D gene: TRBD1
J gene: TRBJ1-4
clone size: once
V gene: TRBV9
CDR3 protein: CASSAETGGNEKLFF
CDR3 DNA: TGTGCCAGCAGCGCCGAGACAGGGGGAAATGAAAAACTGTTTTTT

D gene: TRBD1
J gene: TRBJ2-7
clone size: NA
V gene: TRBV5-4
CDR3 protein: CASSLSPGQSYEQYF
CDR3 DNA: TGTGCCAGCAGCTTGTCACCGGGACAGTCCTACGAGCAGTACTTC

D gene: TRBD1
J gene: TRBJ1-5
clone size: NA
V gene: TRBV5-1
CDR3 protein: CASSYRGESNQPQHF
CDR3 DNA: TGCGCCAGCAGCTACAGGGGGGAAAGCAATCAGCCCCAGCATTTT

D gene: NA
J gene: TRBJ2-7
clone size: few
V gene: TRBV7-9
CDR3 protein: CASSFSVHEQYF
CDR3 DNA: TGTGCCAGCAGCTTTAGCGTCCACGAGCAGTACTTC

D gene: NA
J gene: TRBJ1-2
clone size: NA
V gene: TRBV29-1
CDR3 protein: CSVEAGYTF
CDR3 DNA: TGCAGCGTTGAGGCCGGCTACACCTTC

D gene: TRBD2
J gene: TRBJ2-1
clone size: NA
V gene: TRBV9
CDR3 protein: CASSVGISGGDLYNEQFF
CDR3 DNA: TGTGCCAGCAGCGTAGGGATTAGCGGGGGAGATTTATACAATGAGCAGTTCTTC

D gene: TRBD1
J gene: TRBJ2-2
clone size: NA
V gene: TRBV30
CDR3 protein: CAWSRDRGRGELFF
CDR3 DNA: TGTGCCTGGAGTAGAGACAGGGGGCGGGGGGAGCTGTTTTTT

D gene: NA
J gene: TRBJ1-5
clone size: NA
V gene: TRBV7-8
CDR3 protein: CASSLDRTRSNQPQHF
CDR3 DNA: TGTGCCAGCAGCTTAGATCGGACAAGAAGCAATCAGCCCCAGCATTTT

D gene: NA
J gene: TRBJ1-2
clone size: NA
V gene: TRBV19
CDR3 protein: CASSMAANYGYTF
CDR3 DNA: TGTGCCAGTAGTATGGCAGCTAACTATGGCTACACCTTC

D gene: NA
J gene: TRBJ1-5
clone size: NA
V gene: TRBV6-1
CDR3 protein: CASSDRFSRAVQPQHF
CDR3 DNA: TGTGCCAGCAGTGACCGTTTTTCCAGGGCGGTCCAGCCCCAGCATTTT

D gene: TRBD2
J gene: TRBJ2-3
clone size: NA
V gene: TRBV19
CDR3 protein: CASSMGGGALADTQYF
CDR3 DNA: TGTGCCAGTAGTATGGGCGGGGGGGCTCTGGCAGATACGCAGTATTTT

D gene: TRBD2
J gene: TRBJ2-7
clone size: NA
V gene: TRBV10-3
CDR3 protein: CAIHARGGRDEQYF
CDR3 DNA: TGTGCCATTCACGCCCGGGGGGGCAGGGACGAGCAGTACTTC

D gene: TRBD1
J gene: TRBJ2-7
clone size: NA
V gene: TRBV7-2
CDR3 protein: CASSVQGQNSYEQYF
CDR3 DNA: TGTGCCAGCAGCGTGCAGGGACAGAACTCCTACGAGCAGTACTTC

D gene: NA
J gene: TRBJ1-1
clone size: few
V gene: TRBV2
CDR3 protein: CASSRDLDTEAFF
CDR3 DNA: TGTGCCAGCAGTCGGGACTTGGACACTGAAGCTTTCTTT